These 13 T cell receptor beta chains share one sample of origin, sequenced in a study of human CD8 memory T cell subsets (dated by TCRdb to about 2020). A Human TCR Profiling Kit was used to prepare UMI-labeled 5' RACE TCRbeta libraries. Reads reprocessed by TCRdb are summarized as one entry per CDR3 protein sequence, and DNA is absent. The table for this sample lists roughly 3,000 distinct CDR3 sequences. The top ten constitute around 33% of the sample. The sample consisted of CD8+ T cells from PBMCs. These receptors all stem from a human donor in good health.

This CDR3 is CSASWAGGLISTDTQYF. The chain uses TRBV20-1 and TRBJ2-3; TCRdb returns TRBD2, unconfirmable since there is no DNA. Germline V gene lookup returns CDR1 DFQATT and CDR2 SNEGSKA (reference sequence). The CDR3 is made up of 17 amino acids.

Frequency places this clonotype as medium-sized (0.01 to 0.1%). The chain links TRBV11-2 to TRBJ1-2; the D call of TRBD1 rests on TCRdb alone, since no DNA is present to check it. This CDR3 is 13 amino acids long. The germline gives CDR1 SGHAT, CDR2 FQNNGV. This CDR3 is CASSLGGQYGYTF. Based on the CDR3 plus reference TRBV11-2 and TRBJ1-2, the full variable domain is EAGVAQSPRYKIIEKRQSVAFWCNPISGHATLYWYQQILGQGPKLLIQFQNNGVVDDSQLPKDRFSAERLKGVDSTLKIQPAKLEDSAVYLCASSLGGQYGYTFGSGTRLTVV.

Here the CDR3 reads CASSLRETQETQYF. The chain recombines TRBV27 with TRBJ2-5. Germline V gene data show CDR1 as MNHEY and CDR2 as SMNVEV (reference sequence). This CDR3 is 14 amino acids long.

Judged by frequency, this clonotype is large. The chain links TRBV15 to TRBJ2-3. From germline, CDR1 is LNHNV and CDR2 YYDKDF (reference sequence). The CDR3 sequence is 15 residues long. The CDR3 sequence: CATSRGSGDTDTQYF.

V and J are TRBV14 and TRBJ2-1; TCRdb's D call, TRBD1, is unchecked because there is no DNA. Per germline, CDR1 SGHDN and CDR2 FVKESK. The CDR3 has 13 amino acids. CDR3 in amino acids: CASSQGTGGEQFF.

This sequence joins TRBV28 and TRBJ1-6. The germline CDR1 and CDR2 sequences are MDHEN and SYDVKM. The CDR3 contains 16 residues. CDR3 region: CASSLGPSSYNSPLHF.

Its frequency marks this clonotype as medium-sized (0.01 to 0.1%). The chain has TRBV27 and TRBJ2-1; TCRdb names TRBD1, which stays unverified in the absence of DNA. The CDR3 covers 15 residues. Germline CDR1 reads MNHEY; CDR2 reads SMNVEV (reference sequence). The CDR3: CASSLWSTGNNEQFF.

By frequency, this clonotype is medium-sized (0.01 to 0.1%). This chain links TRBV4-2 with TRBJ1-2; the D gene TCRdb calls, TRBD1, cannot be checked with no DNA. Germline CDR1 reads LGHNA; CDR2 reads YNFKEQ. This CDR3 is 14 amino acids long. The CDR3 protein is CASSQPPPSAGYTF.

The chain has TRBV7-3 and TRBJ1-5; lacking DNA, the TRBD1 call made by TCRdb goes unchecked. This CDR3 has 14 residues. The V gene's germline CDR1 is SGHTA and CDR2 FQGTGA. CDR3 residues: CASSLWSHNQPQHF.

According to its frequency, this clonotype is medium-sized. This chain connects TRBV4-2 to TRBJ2-5. The CDR3 length is 12 residues. From germline, CDR1 is LGHNA and CDR2 YNFKEQ. The CDR3 reads CASSQDMVTQYF.

V gene TRBV28 combines with J gene TRBJ2-1; TCRdb outputs TRBD1, but without DNA this stays unchecked. The germline V gene encodes CDR1 MDHEN and CDR2 SYDVKM. CDR3 length: 15 residues. CDR3 amino acids: CASSFGVRDYNEQFF.

This clonotype is labeled medium-sized (0.01 to 0.1%) based on frequency. This rearrangement joins TRBV6-2 or TRBV6-3 to TRBJ2-1; TCRdb reports TRBD1, a call that lacks DNA to check it against. Germline CDR1 reads MNHEY; CDR2 reads SVGEGT. The CDR3 has 15 residues. The CDR3 spells CASSYDGQGANEQFF.

This clonotype ranks as medium-sized in terms of frequency. The V gene is TRBV28, the J gene TRBJ2-7; without DNA, the TCRdb call of TRBD1 cannot be checked. Germline V gene sequence: CDR1 MDHEN, CDR2 SYDVKM. The CDR3 is 13 residues long. The CDR3 sequence is CASSLHGHGEQYF.